These 19 T cell receptor beta chains originate from one sample sequenced in a study of OX40 agonist ivuxolimab in advanced cancers. Assay used: immunoSEQ multiplex PCR; TCRdb lists only in-frame clones, some missing. The sample lists roughly 55,000 clones; approximately 80% were seen once. The specimen was CD4+ or CD8+ T cells sorted from blood, collected in a trial of the OX40 agonist ivuxolimab. The receptors here all came from an adult with an advanced solid tumor such as melanoma, head and neck, liver or kidney cancer.

V usage is TRBV25-1 and J usage is TRBJ2-3; D may be TRBD1 or TRBD2 (5 bases each). This CDR3 has 14 residues. The V and J ends lost 1 base and 4 bases respectively, with 9 bases between them. Per the germline V gene, CDR1 is MGHDK and CDR2 is SYGVNS. The CDR3: CASSEFRGADTQYF. The CDR3, as DNA: TGTGCCAGCAGTGAATTCCGGGGCGCAGATACGCAGTATTTT. Using reference TRBV25-1 and TRBJ2-3 for the parts outside the CDR3, the full variable domain is EADIYQTPRYLVIGTGKKITLECSQTMGHDKMYWYQQDPGMELHLIHYSYGVNSTEKGDLSSESTVSRIRTEHFPLTLESARPSHTSQYLCASSEFRGADTQYFGPGTRLTVL.

Worth noting for this clone: The same CDR3 arises from other DNA sequences in this sample as well. The genes are TRBV5-6 and TRBJ2-7, with TRBD2 matching 7 bases. Germline CDR1 SGHDT, CDR2 YYEEEE. J gave up 9 bases and V 0 bases, and 15 bases lay outside the gene matches. This CDR3 comprises 16 residues. The CDR3 coding sequence is TGTGCCAGCAGCTTGGGGGAGACTAGCACGTGGGGACCGCAGTACTTC. Translated, it gives CASSLGETSTWGPQYF.

Only a few counts were recorded for this clone. The gene calls are TRBV11-2 and TRBJ2-7; possibly TRBD1 for D (8 bases). Germline V gives CDR1 SGHAT, CDR2 FQNNGV. The CDR3 runs 15 residues. Trimming pared 0 bases from V and 2 bases from J, leaving 11 bases between. The CDR3 sequence is CASSLEQGGTYEQYF. DNA for the CDR3: TGTGCCAGCAGCTTAGAACAGGGGGGGACCTACGAGCAGTACTTC.

The chain links TRBV11-3 to TRBJ1-6; no firm D call. CDR1 and CDR2 (germline): SGHNT, YENEEA. The CDR3 totals 14 residues. V lost 6 bases, J lost 7 bases, and 13 bases lay in between. The CDR3 loop is CASRNGVGNSPLHF. CDR3 DNA sequence: TGTGCCAGCAGGAATGGGGTGGGAAATTCACCCCTCCACTTT. The entire variable domain, with the rest obtained from reference TRBV11-3 and TRBJ1-6, is as follows: EAGVVQSPRYKIIEKKQPVAFWCNPISGHNTLYWYLQNLGQGPELLIRYENEEAVDDSQLPKDRFSAERLKGVDSTLKIQPAELGDSAVYLCASRNGVGNSPLHFGNGTRLTVT.

The gene calls are TRBV19 and TRBJ1-3; a weak D match, TRBD1 (5 bases). This CDR3 contains 14 residues. Germline CDR1 reads LNHDA; CDR2 reads SQIVND (reference sequence). The V gene lost 8 bases and the J gene lost 0 bases, with 11 bases spanning the gap. In DNA, the CDR3 is TGTGCCAGTGCAGGGTCAATCTCTGGAAACACCATATATTTT. Protein: CASAGSISGNTIYF.

This clone was seen a handful of times. The chain links TRBV19 to TRBJ1-2; D gene ambiguous. Germline CDR1 is LNHDA and CDR2 is SQIVND (reference sequence). Trimming took off 4 bases at V and 1 base at J, with 10 bases between the two ends. CDR3 length equals 14 residues. CDR3 protein: CASSRNDGNYGYTF. The CDR3 region has the DNA TGTGCCAGTAGTAGAAACGACGGTAACTATGGCTACACCTTC.

As DNA, the CDR3 is TGCGCCAGCAGCTTGGCCGGAGCGACAGGCACCGGGGAGCTGTTTTTT. Amino acids: CASSLAGATGTGELFF. The gene calls are TRBV5-1 and TRBJ2-2; TRBD1 is a possible D gene (6 bases). V was pared by 0 bases and J by 4 bases, with 13 bases between. This CDR3 is built from 16 residues. Looked up from germline, CDR1 is SGHRS and CDR2 is YFSETQ.

V usage is TRBV7-2 and J usage is TRBJ1-1; unclear D gene. This CDR3 contains 15 residues. V was clipped by 6 bases and J by 1 base, with 15 bases between them. The germline gives CDR1 SGHTA, CDR2 FQGNSA. In nucleotides, the CDR3 is TGTGCCAGCAGAGAGGGAGTTACGCGGAACACTGAAGCTTTCTTT. Protein sequence: CASREGVTRNTEAFF.

The genes are TRBV7-9 and TRBJ1-1; a possible D gene is TRBD1 (6 bases). The ends were cut back, 8 bases at V and 5 bases at J, with 18 bases in the middle. The CDR3 consists of 14 residues. From germline, CDR1 is SEHNR and CDR2 FQNEAQ (reference sequence). This chain's CDR3 is CASLSGAAGTEAFF. CDR3 nucleotides: TGTGCCAGCCTTTCGGGGGCAGCGGGGACTGAAGCTTTCTTT.

This clone appeared a few times. The rearrangement links TRBV11-3 to TRBJ2-7, with D unclear. CDR1 is SGHNT and CDR2 is YENEEA in the germline V gene. Trimming took 5 bases from V and 3 from J, leaving 14 bases between them. There are 14 residues in the CDR3. CDR3 DNA sequence: TGTGCCAGCAGCCCCCGAGGATTCAGCTACGAGCAGTACTTC. This sequence encodes CASSPRGFSYEQYF.

The J gene is TRBJ1-1, the V gene TRBV7-9, with D perhaps matching TRBD1 (5 bases). Germline V gene lookup returns CDR1 SEHNR and CDR2 FQNEAQ (reference sequence). The CDR3 runs 16 residues. V lost 5 bases and J 5 bases, leaving 21 bases between the germline ends. The CDR3 protein is CASSLWGSGRGTEAFF. The CDR3 DNA reads TGTGCCAGCAGCCTATGGGGGAGCGGGCGAGGTACTGAAGCTTTCTTT. Full variable domain (missing parts from reference TRBV7-9 and TRBJ1-1): DTGVSQNPRHKITKRGQNVTFRCDPISEHNRLYWYRQTLGQGPEFLTYFQNEAQLEKSRLLSDRFSAERPKGSFSTLEIQRTEQGDSAMYLCASSLWGSGRGTEAFFGQGTRLTVV.

This sequence joins TRBV11-2 and TRBJ2-7; either TRBD1 or TRBD2 may supply D (6 bases each). V dropped 1 base and J dropped 3 bases, with 16 bases sitting between them. The germline V gene encodes CDR1 SGHAT and CDR2 FQNNGV. The CDR3 is 16 residues long. CDR3 in amino acids: CASSLGRGREGYEQYF. The CDR3 coding sequence is TGTGCCAGCAGCTTAGGTCGGGGGCGCGAGGGCTACGAGCAGTACTTC.

This clone was detected only once. The chain couples TRBV11-2 to TRBJ2-1, with D uncertain. Trimming removed 1 base at V and 0 bases at J, with 7 bases between. The CDR3 extends over 15 amino acids. The germline gives CDR1 SGHAT, CDR2 FQNNGV. CDR3 in amino acids: CASSLARASYNEQFF. DNA of the CDR3: TGTGCCAGCAGCTTAGCTAGGGCCTCCTACAATGAGCAGTTCTTC.

This sequence joins TRBV5-1 and TRBJ2-3; 7 positions agree with TRBD2. This CDR3 comprises 15 residues. Per germline, CDR1 SGHRS and CDR2 YFSETQ. J was trimmed by 5 bases and V by 0 bases; bases with no gene match: 6. CDR3 DNA sequence: TGCGCCAGCAGCTTGGTGGTGGGAGGGAAAGATACGCAGTATTTT. This encodes CASSLVVGGKDTQYF.

V gene TRBV7-2 combines with J gene TRBJ2-1; 11 nucleotides line up with TRBD2. Losses at the gene ends were 6 bases for V and 8 bases for J; bases not matched to a gene: 9. CDR3 length: 15 amino acids. CDR1 is SGHTA, CDR2 FQGNSA, per germline. Here the CDR3 DNA reads TGTGCCAGCAGAAGCCTAGCGGGGGGTGCTTATGAGCAGTTCTTC. This codes for CASRSLAGGAYEQFF.

V is TRBV28 and J is TRBJ1-5, with 8 bases lining up with TRBD1. This CDR3 region has 17 residues. The J segment lost 5 bases and the V segment lost 3 bases, leaving 12 bases of the junction unmatched. The germline V gene has CDR1 MDHEN and CDR2 SYDVKM. CDR3 DNA: TGTGCCAGCAGTTTCGGTGGTGGCGCAGGGGGCTATCAGCCCCAGCATTTT. It codes for CASSFGGGAGGYQPQHF. Combining the CDR3 with reference TRBV28 and TRBJ1-5 gives the whole variable domain DVKVTQSSRYLVKRTGEKVFLECVQDMDHENMFWYRQDPGLGLRLIYFSYDVKMKEKGDIPEGYSVSREKKERFSLILESASTNQTSMYLCASSFGGGAGGYQPQHFGDGTRLSIL.

CDR3 DNA sequence: TGTGCCAGCAGAAACGACAGGACCTCCTACGAGCAGTACTTC. Amino acids: CASRNDRTSYEQYF. The chain has TRBV6-5 and TRBJ2-7; a weak D match, TRBD1 (6 bases). Per the germline V gene, CDR1 is MNHEY and CDR2 is SVGAGI. The V gene lost 6 bases and the J gene lost 0 bases, with 12 bases spanning the gap. CDR3 length: 14 residues.

This sequence joins TRBV5-1 and TRBJ1-1; D call uncertain. Per the germline V gene, CDR1 is SGHRS and CDR2 is YFSETQ. V was clipped by 6 bases and J by 4 bases, with 16 bases between them. The CDR3 length is 14 residues. The DNA for the CDR3 is TGCGCCAGCACCCAAGACGGCCGGGGCACTGAAGCTTTCTTT. It codes for CASTQDGRGTEAFF.

V gene TRBV7-6 combines with J gene TRBJ2-3; tentative D call: TRBD1 (5 bases). The germline CDR1 and CDR2 sequences are SGHVS and FNYEAQ. The CDR3 consists of 13 residues. Trimming took 1 base from V and 4 from J, leaving 6 bases between them. The CDR3 protein is CASSLGGADTQYF. The CDR3 coding sequence is TGTGCCAGCAGCTTAGGGGGCGCAGATACGCAGTATTTT.